Sequencing of this T cell receptor beta chain was carried out in a study of prognosis after radiotherapy for stage I lung cancer (dated by TCRdb to the early 2020s). About the study as a whole: Between April 2018 and January 2019, around 19 stage I NSCLC patients were enrolled in Nanjing, China. Ages in the cohort of about a dozen men and 6 women ranged from about 50 to 85 years, with a median of 74. This study profiled peripheral blood TCR beta repertoires from stage I NSCLC patients before and after stereotactic body radiotherapy and linked the repertoires to distant failure. On tumor histology, twelve patients had adenocarcinoma and several had squamous cell carcinoma. Concurrent therapy was not administered to any patient alongside SBRT. Every patient was regarded as medically inoperable, because of comorbidities in eleven to twelve cases and refusal of surgery in 6 or 7 cases. SBRT was delivered in 3 to 5 fractions with a biologically effective dose of at least 100 Gy, and image-guided IMRT or VMAT was used for delivery. Over eleven of the patients presented with newly diagnosed primary stage I lung tumors; a few had oligometastatic NSCLC following surgical resection of the primary tumor. A total of around 40 blood samples from roughly 20 patients were sequenced, with one sample obtained before and one obtained after SBRT for each patient. After SBRT, distant metastases developed in about 20% of the 19 patients at a median of 7 months, while the remaining 15 patients had no significant progression.

The junction shows trimming of 6 bases on V and 8 bases on J, and the gene matches do not reach 8 bases of it. The CDR3 runs 14 amino acids, cysteine and phenylalanine included. Of the read, only the CDR3 DNA is kept; its 42 bases are in frame from base 1. Two rounds of multiplex PCR on genomic DNA were used to amplify the TCR beta CDR3 region. The first PCR round used primers specific to each TRBV and TRBJ gene, with sequences filed in Chinese patent CN105087789A. Universal primers were used in the second round of PCR. The Roche High Pure PCR Template Preparation Kit was used to extract genomic DNA from frozen PBMCs. Libraries were sequenced paired-end with 151 bp reads on an Illumina HiSeq 3000. On the study's bioinformatics: Raw reads lacking the multiplex PCR primer sequences were removed with CutAdapt. Using PEAR, the high-quality paired reads were merged into contigs. By aligning each contig to reference sequences, MiXCR assigned the TRB V, D and J gene segments to that contig. To remove sequencing errors, CDR3 sequences were clustered according to base quality and sequence similarity. Shannon entropy, normalized by the natural log of the productive TCR sequence number, served as the measure of diversity. One minus Shannon entropy divided by the natural log of the number of unique clonotypes was used as the definition of clonality. Progression-free survival cut-offs for repertoire metrics were chosen using the Youden index of ROC curves, with analyses run in R 3.5.3. The public reads were quality trimmed at Q25 with fastp and then assembled into clones with MiXCR by TCRdb, keeping productive beta chains. Records with the same CDR3 protein are collapsed into one entry carrying the most frequent genes and DNA. The V and J calls follow TCRdb's processing rather than the paper's. The sample table records about 25,000 distinct CDR3 sequences; around 40% of these occur just once. The ten top clones hold 20% to 25% of the sample.

Overall study outcomes, separate from this receptor: The study was limited by the small cohort and short follow-up, and independent validation of the study findings is required. Differences by metastasis status were reportedly seen in TRBV and TRBJ usage frequencies, involving two V genes at baseline and, after SBRT, eight to ten V genes and two J genes. All reported P values were unadjusted for multiple comparisons. Unique TCR clone counts fell after SBRT (median about 9,600 before versus several thousand after; Wilcoxon paired P=0.011). Post-SBRT Shannon entropy and its change from baseline were lower in patients who developed distant metastases; baseline Shannon entropy was not associated with metastases. No determination of tumor specificity was made for expanded TCR clones.

As regards this clonotype: This receptor's antigen is unknown. No quality values exist for individual bases; no much larger clone is one base distant.

No patient had a history of other malignancies or prior chemotherapy or radiotherapy, and all had node-negative disease on CT and PET/CT. At each of two time points, about 6.3 milliliters of peripheral venous blood were collected in EDTA tubes. PBMCs were isolated by Ficoll-Paque Plus density-gradient centrifugation. Right after collection, samples were placed at -80 degrees C and kept there until analysis. Rearrangement joined TRBV12-3 or TRBV12-4 to TRBJ2-1, and 9 bases in between align with TRBD2. Sequencing used PBMCs, obtained before or after stereotactic body radiation therapy (not recorded which). This sequence originates from a donor aged 50 or older with non-small cell lung cancer. The CDR3 protein: CASSTWTSVDEQFF. In nucleotides, the sequence is TGTGCCAGCAGCACCTGGACTAGCGTTGATGAGCAGTTCTTC.